The clone carrying this T cell receptor (beta chain) qualifies as medium-sized. What it recognizes is unknown. The sample belongs to a study of spatial heterogeneity in lung cancer. Study context: As counted in raw reads, each unique TCR and UMI combination appeared more than ten times on average. General study points: Tumor TCRs that were ubiquitous and expanded showed up in blood more at resection than follow-up.

Germline lookup yields CDR1 MDHEN and CDR2 SYDVKM. The junction had 7 bases not matched to a gene; V was cut back by 5 bases and J by 2 bases. This CDR3 contains 15 residues. In the library, each TCR cDNA molecule bore its own unique molecular identifier. TCRdb passed the 5' RACE reads through MiXCR, listing each CDR3 protein once. The data show 9,500 to 12,000 distinct CDR3 sequences, around 24% seen once. The time point denotes: sample taken at primary tumor resection. Whole RNA, isolated from tumor, nontumor lung or frozen PBMC, was sequenced without prior sorting. The clonotype originates from a female donor with early-stage non-small cell lung cancer. The sequencing here drew on PBMCs, taken at surgery. The rearrangement joins TRBV28 to TRBJ2-7; 9 positions match TRBD1. The CDR3 coding sequence is TGTGCCAGCAGTGTAAACCGGGACAGGGCCTACGAGCAGTACTTC. Translated, it gives CASSVNRDRAYEQYF.